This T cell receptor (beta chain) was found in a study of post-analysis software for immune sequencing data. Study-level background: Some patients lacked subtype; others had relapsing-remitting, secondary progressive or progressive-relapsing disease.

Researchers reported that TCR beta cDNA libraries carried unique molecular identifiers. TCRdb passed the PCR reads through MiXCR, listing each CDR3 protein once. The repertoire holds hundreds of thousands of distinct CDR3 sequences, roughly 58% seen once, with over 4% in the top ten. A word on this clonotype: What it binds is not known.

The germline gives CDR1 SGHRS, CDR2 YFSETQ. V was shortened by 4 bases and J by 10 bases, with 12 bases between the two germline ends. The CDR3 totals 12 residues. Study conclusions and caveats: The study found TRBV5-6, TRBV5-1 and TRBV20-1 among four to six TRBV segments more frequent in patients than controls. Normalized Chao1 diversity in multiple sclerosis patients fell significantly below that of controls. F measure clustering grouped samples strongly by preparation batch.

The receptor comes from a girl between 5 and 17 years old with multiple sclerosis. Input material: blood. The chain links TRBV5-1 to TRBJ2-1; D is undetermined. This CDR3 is CASSLGPTEQFF. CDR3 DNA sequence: TGCGCCAGCAGCCTAGGACCAACCGAGCAGTTCTTC.